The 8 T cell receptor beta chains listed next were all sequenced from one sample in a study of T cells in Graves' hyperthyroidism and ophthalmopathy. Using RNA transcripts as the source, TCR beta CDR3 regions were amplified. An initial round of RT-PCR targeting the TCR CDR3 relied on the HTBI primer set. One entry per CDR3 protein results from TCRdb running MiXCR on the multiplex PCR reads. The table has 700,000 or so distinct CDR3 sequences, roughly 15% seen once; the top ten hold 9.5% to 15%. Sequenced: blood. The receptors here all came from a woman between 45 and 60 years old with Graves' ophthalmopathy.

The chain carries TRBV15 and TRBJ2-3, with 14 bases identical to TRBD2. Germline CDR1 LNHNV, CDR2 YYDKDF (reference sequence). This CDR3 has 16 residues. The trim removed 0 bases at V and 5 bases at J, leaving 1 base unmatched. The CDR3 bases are TGTGCCACCAGCAGAGAAGGACTAGCGGGAGGAGATACGCAGTATTTT. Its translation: CATSREGLAGGDTQYF.

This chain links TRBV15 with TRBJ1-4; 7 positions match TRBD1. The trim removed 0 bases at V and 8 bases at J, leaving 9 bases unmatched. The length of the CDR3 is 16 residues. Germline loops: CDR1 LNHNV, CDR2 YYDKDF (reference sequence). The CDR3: CATSRDGQVLREKLFF. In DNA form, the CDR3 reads TGTGCCACCAGCAGAGATGGACAGGTCTTGAGAGAAAAACTGTTTTTT.

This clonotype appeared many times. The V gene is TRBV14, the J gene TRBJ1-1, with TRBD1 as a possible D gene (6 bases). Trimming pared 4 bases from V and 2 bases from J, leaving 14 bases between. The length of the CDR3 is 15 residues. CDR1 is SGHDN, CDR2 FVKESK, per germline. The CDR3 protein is CASSLGTKKNTEAFF. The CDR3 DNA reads TGTGCCAGCAGCCTTGGGACAAAAAAAAACACTGAAGCTTTCTTT.

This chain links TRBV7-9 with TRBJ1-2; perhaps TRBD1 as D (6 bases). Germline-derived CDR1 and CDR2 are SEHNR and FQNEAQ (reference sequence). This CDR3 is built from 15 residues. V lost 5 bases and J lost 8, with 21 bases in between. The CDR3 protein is CASSTDSFEVFGYTF. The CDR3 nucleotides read TGTGCCAGCAGCACGGACAGCTTCGAGGTATTCGGCTACACCTTC.

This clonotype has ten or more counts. The CDR3 spells CASSLDLTNTDTQYF. The CDR3 nucleotides read TGTGCCAGCAGCTTAGACTTGACAAACACAGATACGCAGTATTTT. This chain connects TRBV7-9 to TRBJ2-3; D gene unclear. The length of the CDR3 is 15 residues. Germline lookup yields CDR1 SEHNR and CDR2 FQNEAQ (reference sequence). The germline V and J ends were trimmed by 1 base and 2 bases, with 10 bases remaining between them.

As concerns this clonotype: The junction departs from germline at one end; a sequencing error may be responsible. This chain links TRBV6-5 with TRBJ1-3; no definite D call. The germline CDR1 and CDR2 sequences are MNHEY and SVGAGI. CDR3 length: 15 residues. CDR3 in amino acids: CASSYTKSSGNTVYF. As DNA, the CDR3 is TGTGCCAGCAGTTACACCAAATCCTCTGGAAACACCGTATATTTT.

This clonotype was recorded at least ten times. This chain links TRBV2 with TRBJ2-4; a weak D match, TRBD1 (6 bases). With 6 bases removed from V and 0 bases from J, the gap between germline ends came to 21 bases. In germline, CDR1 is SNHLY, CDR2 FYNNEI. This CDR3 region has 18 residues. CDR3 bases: TGTGCCAGCAGAGCGCGAAGAGAGGACAGCCTAGCCAAAAACATTCAGTACTTC. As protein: CASRARREDSLAKNIQYF.

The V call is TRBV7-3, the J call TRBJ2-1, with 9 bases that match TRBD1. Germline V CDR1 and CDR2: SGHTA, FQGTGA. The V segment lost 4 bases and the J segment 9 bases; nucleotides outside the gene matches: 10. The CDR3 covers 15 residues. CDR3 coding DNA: TGTGCCAGCAGCTCCCACGGACAGGGGTTAGGTGAGCAGTTCTTC. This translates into CASSSHGQGLGEQFF.